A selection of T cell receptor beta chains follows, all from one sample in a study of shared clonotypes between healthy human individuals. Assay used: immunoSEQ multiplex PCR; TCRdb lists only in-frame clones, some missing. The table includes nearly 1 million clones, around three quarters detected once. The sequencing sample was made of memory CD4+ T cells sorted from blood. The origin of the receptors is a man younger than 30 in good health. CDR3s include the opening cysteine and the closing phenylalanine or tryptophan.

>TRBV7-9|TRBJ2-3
CASNRGGADTQYF
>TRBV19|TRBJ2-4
CASSMVPPAKNIQYF
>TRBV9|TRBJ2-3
CASSVSGLRTDTQYF
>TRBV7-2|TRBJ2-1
CASSPTSTISYNEQFF
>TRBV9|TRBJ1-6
CASLTNSPLHF
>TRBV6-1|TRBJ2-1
CASSVTSGRAVNEQFF
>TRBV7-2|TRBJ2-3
CASSVWDGGQVYF
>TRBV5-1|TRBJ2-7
CASSSGQGDEQYF
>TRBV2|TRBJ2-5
CASREGLAGAQETQYF
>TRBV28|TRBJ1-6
CASSVGGAYNSPLHF
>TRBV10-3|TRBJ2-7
CAISVLAGYEQYF
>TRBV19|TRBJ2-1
CASSIEQNNEQFF
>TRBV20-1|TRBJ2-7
CSARDYYEQYF
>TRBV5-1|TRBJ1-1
CASSEGGLWYTEAFF
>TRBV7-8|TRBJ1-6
CASSSMGTGSTRGPLHF
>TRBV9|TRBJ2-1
CASSVGNAAYNEQFF
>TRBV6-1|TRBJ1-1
CASSGNRGRTEAFF
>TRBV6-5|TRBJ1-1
CASGRDRGRPVVAFF
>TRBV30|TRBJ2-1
CAWSYRTGNNEQFF
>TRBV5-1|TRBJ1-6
CASSLEIFNSYNSPLHF
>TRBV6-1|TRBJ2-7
CASSELYEQYF
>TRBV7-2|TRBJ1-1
CASSSGDGVAFF
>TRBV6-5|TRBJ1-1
CASSRDTLNTEAFF
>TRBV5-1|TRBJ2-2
CASSSDNPGGYTGELFF
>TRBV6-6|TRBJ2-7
CASSLGDREYF
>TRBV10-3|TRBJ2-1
CAISESIRNEQFF
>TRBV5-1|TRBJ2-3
CASSLAFREADTQYF
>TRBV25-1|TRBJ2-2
CASSLAGYGELFF
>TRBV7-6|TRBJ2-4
CASSLSGLDIQYF
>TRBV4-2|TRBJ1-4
CASSRREVNTNEKLFF
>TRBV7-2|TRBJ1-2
CASSFQQRGQGAGYTF
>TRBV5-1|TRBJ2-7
CASSFYRGGTSPSYEQYF
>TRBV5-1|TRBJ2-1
CASSRGENYNEQFF
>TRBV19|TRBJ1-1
CASRDRVFRLNTEAFF
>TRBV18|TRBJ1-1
CASSPGTGIGNTEAFF
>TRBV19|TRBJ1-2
CASSIEGILGYTF
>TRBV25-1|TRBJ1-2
CASSDGIYGYTF
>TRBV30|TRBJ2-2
CAWDRGQAGELFF
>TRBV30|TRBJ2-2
CALNVGTGELFF
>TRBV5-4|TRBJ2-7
CASSSGKDRTYEQYF
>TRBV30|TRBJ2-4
CAWSPRQLAKNIQYF
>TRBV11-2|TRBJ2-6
CASSPESGANVLTF
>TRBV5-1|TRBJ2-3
CASSPTGIRDTQYF
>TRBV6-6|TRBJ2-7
CASSKGQVNYEQYF
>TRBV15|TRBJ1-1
CATSRDSASTEAFF
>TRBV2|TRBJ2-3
CASTTSGGATDTQYF
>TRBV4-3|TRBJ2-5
CASSQEYRRGSEETQYF
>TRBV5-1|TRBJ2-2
CASDGSDTGELFF
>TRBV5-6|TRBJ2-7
CASSGTSGSDEQYF
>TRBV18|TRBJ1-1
CASSSGQERTEAFF
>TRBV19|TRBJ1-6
CASKNPFKGLHNSPLHF
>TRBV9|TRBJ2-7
CASSPRGTSGTYEQYF
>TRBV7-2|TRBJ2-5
CASSLGSSRETQYF
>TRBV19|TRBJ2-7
CASSMASGGSYEQYF
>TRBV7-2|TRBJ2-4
CASSSMGNIQYF
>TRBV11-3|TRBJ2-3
CASSTSGKGADTQYF
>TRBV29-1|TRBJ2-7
CSVEDTSYEQYF
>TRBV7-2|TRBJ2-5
CASSLDSTTPWETQYF
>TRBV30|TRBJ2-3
CAWSVKGTDTQYF